The 7 T cell receptor beta chains given below trace back to one sample, sequenced in a study of shared clonotypes between healthy human individuals. Repertoires were generated with immunoSEQ multiplex PCR, while TCRdb's copy carries only in-frame clones and drops some. The sample carries about 1.5 million clones, 95% to 99% recorded once. The sequenced material came from naive CD4+ T cells sorted from blood. As for subset: CD45RA+ positively selected. Receptors were obtained from a man aged 25 to 40 in good health.

J is TRBJ2-1 and V is TRBV6-1, with TRBD2 as a possible D gene (5 bases). Trimming shortened V by 0 bases and J by 7 bases, and 10 bases separated the two germline ends. This CDR3 has 14 residues. CDR1 is MNHNS, CDR2 SASEGT, per germline. The CDR3 DNA follows: TGTGCCAGCAGTGAAGCGGCCCGGAGGAATGAGCAGTTCTTC. Amino acid sequence: CASSEAARRNEQFF.

In this sample, this clone turned up once. The chain joins TRBV2 to TRBJ1-2; TRBD1 aligns across 9 bases. This CDR3 has 15 residues. Germline-derived CDR1 and CDR2 are SNHLY and FYNNEI. J lost 0 bases, V lost 6 bases, and 5 bases had no gene match. CDR3 protein: CASRIQGAPNYGYTF. DNA for the CDR3: TGTGCCAGCAGGATACAGGGGGCGCCTAACTATGGCTACACCTTC.

The chain couples TRBV2 to TRBJ2-2; D perhaps matches TRBD1 (6 bases). Germline assignment: CDR1 SNHLY and CDR2 FYNNEI. The CDR3 consists of 15 residues. The V and J ends lost 7 bases and 0 bases respectively, with 12 bases between them. The CDR3 reads CASNVQGSNTGELFF. The DNA for the CDR3 is TGTGCCAGCAATGTACAGGGCTCGAACACCGGGGAGCTGTTTTTT.

The V gene is TRBV14, the J gene TRBJ2-5, with TRBD1 matching over 8 bases. J gave up 5 bases and V 4 bases, and 9 bases lay outside the gene matches. Germline V gene sequence: CDR1 SGHDN, CDR2 FVKESK. This CDR3 region has 15 residues. CDR3 residues: CASSPRGHQVETQYF. In DNA, the CDR3 is TGTGCCAGCAGCCCCAGGGGGCACCAGGTCGAGACCCAGTACTTC.

V and J are TRBV9 and TRBJ2-3; 10 bases fit TRBD2. CDR1 SGDLS and CDR2 YYNGEE come from the germline V gene. There are 18 residues in the CDR3. J was trimmed by 6 bases and V by 4 bases; bases with no gene match: 17. The CDR3 bases are TGTGCCAGCAGCCCCGAGCTATCATTGGGACTAGCGAGGGATACGCAGTATTTT. It translates to CASSPELSLGLARDTQYF.

The chain is built from TRBV19 and TRBJ2-6; the D gene is possibly TRBD1 (6 bases). Germline V gene data show CDR1 as LNHDA and CDR2 as SQIVND (reference sequence). V gave up 7 bases and J gave up 9 bases, with 19 bases separating them. This CDR3 has 15 residues. CDR3 sequence reads: CASTRTGPGHNVLTF. Here the CDR3 DNA reads TGTGCCAGTACCAGAACAGGGCCTGGTCACAACGTCCTGACTTTC.

This clone was counted a single time. The chain employs TRBV19 and TRBJ2-7, with a possible D match to TRBD2 (6 bases). CDR1 is LNHDA, CDR2 SQIVND, per germline (reference sequence). V lost 2 bases, J lost 2 bases, and 10 bases lay in between. The CDR3 is 14 residues long. In DNA form, the CDR3 reads TGTGCCAGTAGTATACGGGAGACAGCCTACGAGCAGTACTTC. It encodes CASSIRETAYEQYF.